One T cell receptor (beta chain) is described in this entry. This sample stems from a study of cytomegalovirus exposure and HLA in healthy donors. A multiplex PCR was run with 60 Vbeta primers and 13 Jbeta primers. Clones were read by immunoSEQ multiplex PCR, and TCRdb kept only the in-frame ones, dropping some. The table shows about 83,000 clones, with 70% to 75% occurring only once. Losses at the gene ends were 0 bases for V and 7 bases for J; bases not matched to a gene: 7. CDR1 is SGDLS, CDR2 YYNGEE, per germline. The CDR3 is 14 amino acids. Sequencing was done on a sample of PBMCs. The chain links TRBV9 to TRBJ2-7, with 7 bases fitting TRBD1. This TCR came from a man aged 55-75 years in good health and CMV-seronegative. CDR3 region: CASSVGGGPGEQYF. DNA for the CDR3: TGTGCCAGCAGCGTAGGAGGGGGCCCGGGAGAGCAGTACTTC.